This TCR beta chain was profiled in a study of blood T cell repertoires in COVID-19. Across the whole study: Acute and convalescent COVID-19 specimens originated in the United States, Italy and Spain. PBMCs, B-cell-depleted T cells, or T cells provided the cDNA or gDNA that made up the material.

Original data processing: Scientists estimated how many nucleated cells there were by amplifying reference gene primers. Produced via immunoSEQ multiplex PCR; TCRdb's table is partial and in-frame only. The DNA gave D and trimming, while V, J and clone size come from that table. The data contain almost 30,000 clones, approximately 80% of them seen just once; the ten biggest clones take up around 43%. The germline V gene has CDR1 WSHSY and CDR2 SAAADI. V gave up 3 bases and J gave up 1 base, with 11 bases separating them. There are 15 residues in the CDR3. The TCR comes from a woman aged 65 to 85 with acute or convalescent COVID-19. The sample taken for sequencing was peripheral blood. The chain joins TRBV10-2 to TRBJ2-3; D might be TRBD2 (6 bases). The DNA of the CDR3 is TGCGCCAGCAGTGATGGATGGGGGGGCACAGATACGCAGTATTTT. It encodes CASSDGWGGTDTQYF.